These 7 T cell receptor beta chains came from one sample sequenced in a study of T-cell reconstitution after alpha-beta-depleted transplantation in children (TCRdb year 2016). This specimen's treatment or condition label, interpreted: allogeneic hematopoietic cell transplantation with graft depleted of TCRalphabeta T cells and CD19 B cells. Library preparation used PCR. The data were produced on an Illumina HiSeq 2500. Molecular barcoding was employed in the preparation of TCR libraries, with unique molecular identifiers being used to normalize TCRbeta repertoire quantification. TCRdb reran the public reads through fastp at Q25 and MiXCR, keeping productive beta chains. Each record represents a unique CDR3 protein, reported with the most common genes and DNA among its rows. Recorded for this sample are roughly 200,000 distinct CDR3 sequences; about 8.7% of them occurred a single time. The ten most abundant clones make up about a third of the sample.

Here the sequenced sample was PBMCs, mostly from graft donor cells, taken 360 days after TCRalphabeta/CD19-depleted stem cell transplant. These receptor sequences come from a male patient aged 2 to 9 who had a stem cell transplant for acute myeloid leukemia, so the T cells may come from the graft donor.

This clonotype showed up many times. This rearrangement joins TRBV5-1 to TRBJ2-3, with D uncertain. V was shortened by 3 bases and J by 10 bases, with 9 bases between the two germline ends. The CDR3 contains 11 residues. The germline CDR1 and CDR2 sequences are SGHRS and YFSETQ. The CDR3 bases are TGCGCCAGCAGCTCCGTTGGGTCGCAGTATTTT. Protein product: CASSSVGSQYF.

The sample holds a few counts of this clonotype. The V and J genes are TRBV29-1 and TRBJ1-1; a weak D match, TRBD1 (5 bases). Germline values: CDR1 SQVTM, CDR2 ANQGSEA. The CDR3 is 14 residues long. Trimming removed 1 base at V and 1 base at J, with 10 bases between. The CDR3 DNA reads TGCAGCGTTGAAGGCAGGGTTCAGAACACTGAAGCTTTCTTT. Protein product: CSVEGRVQNTEAFF. Together with reference TRBV29-1 and TRBJ1-1, the CDR3 gives the full variable domain: SAVISQKPSRDICQRGTSLTIQCQVDSQVTMMFWYRQQPGQSLTLIATANQGSEATYESGFVIDKFPISRPNLTFSTLTVSNMSPEDSSIYLCSVEGRVQNTEAFFGQGTRLTVV.

This clonotype was counted once. V gene TRBV7-2 combines with J gene TRBJ2-3; possible D gene TRBD1, 5 bases. The CDR3 covers 13 residues. The germline CDR1 and CDR2 sequences are SGHTA and FQGNSA. V lost 4 bases and J 3 bases, leaving 8 bases between the germline ends. The CDR3 loop reads CASSSQETDTQYF. Written as DNA, the CDR3 is TGTGCCAGCAGCTCACAGGAAACAGATACGCAGTATTTT.

The sample holds a few counts of this clonotype. V and J are TRBV5-1 and TRBJ1-6; D ambiguous. Germline V gives CDR1 SGHRS, CDR2 YFSETQ. The CDR3 sequence is 13 residues long. The ends were cut back, 0 bases at V and 10 bases at J, with 8 bases in the middle. This chain's CDR3 is CASSLAESSPLHF. In nucleotides, the CDR3 is TGCGCCAGCAGCTTGGCTGAGAGCTCACCCCTCCACTTT.

The table lists this clonotype with a few counts. The chain combines TRBV7-2 with TRBJ2-7; 11 bases agree with TRBD2. The CDR3 loop spans 15 amino acids. Germline CDR1 and CDR2: SGHTA and FQGNSA. V shed 3 bases, J shed 3 bases, and the junction held 4 bases outside the gene matches. CDR3 nucleotides: TGTGCCAGCAGCTTTTTGGGACTAGCGGACTACGAGCAGTACTTC. Translated, it gives CASSFLGLADYEQYF.

Many counts were recorded for this clonotype. This chain connects TRBV12-3 or TRBV12-4 to TRBJ2-2, with 13 bases that match TRBD2. CDR3 size: 17 residues. V shed 7 bases and J 6 bases; nucleotides not matched to a gene: 11. The DNA for the CDR3 is TGTGCCAGCACCTTAGGACTAGCGGGAGAAGGTCCCGGGGAGCTGTTTTTT. Its translation is CASTLGLAGEGPGELFF.

This rearrangement joins TRBV5-5 to TRBJ2-2; TRBD2 matches at 7 bases. With V trimmed by 5 bases and J by 2 bases, 9 bases remained unmatched. The germline V gene has CDR1 SGHKS and CDR2 YYEKEE (reference sequence). The CDR3 is made up of 16 amino acids. The CDR3 reads CASSALAGDNTGELFF. The CDR3 nucleotides are TGTGCCAGCAGTGCCTTGGCGGGAGATAACACCGGGGAGCTGTTTTTT.